Shown below are 30 T cell receptor beta chains from a single sample sequenced in a study of T-cell memory formation after mild COVID-19. A single record per CDR3 protein comes from TCRdb applying MiXCR to the 5' RACE reads. The sample lists some 290,000 distinct CDR3 sequences; 15% to 20% were seen once. Sequencing was done on a sample of PBMCs or a T cell subset sorted from them (not recorded which). These receptors all stem from a man aged 18-30 years who had mild COVID-19 (a few samples of this study predate the infection). Cell type and time point are not known.

There are a few counts of this clonotype. J is TRBJ2-3 and V is TRBV4-1, with 8 bases that match TRBD1. The CDR3 sequence is 17 residues long. Germline-derived CDR1 and CDR2 are MGHRA and YSYEKL. The ends lost 2 bases at V and 4 bases at J; junction bases unmatched: 11. The CDR3 sequence is CASSQKSTGARADTQYF. In DNA form, the CDR3 reads TGCGCCAGCAGCCAAAAATCGACAGGGGCCAGGGCAGATACGCAGTATTTT.

This clonotype appeared a few times. V gene TRBV7-9 combines with J gene TRBJ2-1; D unclear. V dropped 3 bases and J dropped 8 bases, with 8 bases sitting between them. Germline CDR1 and CDR2: SEHNR and FQNEAQ (reference sequence). The CDR3 has 12 residues. The CDR3 coding sequence is TGTGCCAGCAGCTTCGTAGGATATGAGCAGTTCTTC. Translated, it gives CASSFVGYEQFF.

This clonotype has only a few counts. The chain links TRBV3-1 to TRBJ1-2; D remains ambiguous. Germline values: CDR1 LGHDT, CDR2 YNNKEL (reference sequence). V was cut by 0 bases and J by 4 bases, with 9 bases left in between. The CDR3 has 14 residues. The CDR3 nucleotides read TGTGCCAGCAGCCAAGACCCTACGGGCTATGGCTACACCTTC. It yields the protein CASSQDPTGYGYTF.

This clonotype was detected a few times. At one end, the junction sequence differs from germline, possibly due to a read error. V and J are TRBV4-3 and TRBJ2-1; TRBD1 aligns across 7 bases. The CDR3 has 17 residues. CDR1 LGHNA and CDR2 YSLEER come from the germline V gene. The CDR3 here is CASSQTRNGRGKNVQFF. The DNA of the CDR3 is TGCGCCAGCAGCCAAACACGAAACGGCAGGGGGAAGAATGTGCAGTTCTTC.

By sample fraction, this clonotype is medium-sized. The rearrangement links TRBV5-5 to TRBJ2-1; D perhaps matches TRBD2 (5 bases). The germline gives CDR1 SGHKS, CDR2 YYEKEE (reference sequence). The V end was cut by 6 bases, the J end by 8 bases, with 18 bases between. The CDR3 covers 14 residues. The CDR3 nucleotides read TGTGCCAGCAACCTAGCTTGGGGATCTCATGAGCAGTTCTTC. Its translation is CASNLAWGSHEQFF.

In this sample, this clonotype turned up a few times. J is TRBJ2-7 and V is TRBV19; possibly TRBD1 for D (5 bases). The V end was cut by 5 bases, the J end by 9 bases, with 14 bases between. Germline assignment: CDR1 LNHDA and CDR2 SQIVND (reference sequence). The CDR3 extends over 12 amino acids. The DNA for the CDR3 is TGTGCCAGTAGTTCGCGGCAGGGAAGGCAGTACTTC. The encoded protein is CASSSRQGRQYF.

The rearrangement links TRBV6-6 to TRBJ1-5; the D is unclear. Germline V gene sequence: CDR1 MNHNY, CDR2 SVGAGI (reference sequence). The CDR3 length is 13 residues. The V end lost 5 bases, the J end lost 6 bases, and 11 bases lay between the germline ends. This chain's CDR3 is CASSRLPGQPQHF. In DNA, the CDR3 is TGTGCCAGCAGTAGACTCCCGGGTCAGCCCCAGCATTTT.

This chain uses TRBV2 with TRBJ1-2; perhaps TRBD1 as D (6 bases). Germline lookup yields CDR1 SNHLY and CDR2 FYNNEI. This CDR3 has 13 residues. The V gene lost 6 bases and the J gene lost 0 bases, with 8 bases spanning the gap. CDR3 residues: CASRRDTNYGYTF. The DNA of the CDR3 is TGTGCCAGCAGGAGGGACACTAACTATGGCTACACCTTC.

The chain joins TRBV4-1 to TRBJ1-3; possible D gene TRBD1, 6 bases. CDR1 MGHRA and CDR2 YSYEKL come from the germline V gene. The CDR3 runs to 16 residues. Trimming removed 3 bases from V and 3 bases from J, with 15 bases in between. CDR3 amino acids: CASSQGHSADGNTIYF. The CDR3 DNA follows: TGCGCCAGCAGCCAGGGACACTCGGCTGATGGAAACACCATATATTTT.

The DNA of the CDR3 is TGTGCCAGCAGAAAGGGACAAGGAGTCGGGGAGCTGTTTTTT. Translating it yields CASRKGQGVGELFF. V and J are TRBV7-2 and TRBJ2-2; TRBD1 might be the D (6 bases). V was pared by 6 bases and J by 7 bases, with 15 bases between. The CDR3 sequence is 14 residues long. Germline V gives CDR1 SGHTA, CDR2 FQGNSA. Looking up the rest from reference TRBV7-2 and TRBJ2-2 gives the full variable domain: GAGVSQSPSNKVTEKGKDVELRCDPISGHTALYWYRQSLGQGLEFLIYFQGNSAPDKSGLPSDRFSAERTGGSVSTLTIQRTQQEDSAVYLCASRKGQGVGELFFGEGSRLTVL.

This clonotype was observed a few times. This chain links TRBV18 with TRBJ2-5, with D perhaps matching TRBD1 or TRBD2 (5 bases each). Trimming removed 4 bases from V and 5 bases from J, with 14 bases in between. The CDR3 has 14 amino acids. Germline V gene lookup returns CDR1 KGHSH and CDR2 LQKENI. CDR3 DNA sequence: TGTGCCAGCTCACGGGACGGAAAAAGGGAGACCCAGTACTTC. Protein product: CASSRDGKRETQYF. Variable domain in full (rest from reference TRBV18 and TRBJ2-5): NAGVMQNPRHLVRRRGQEARLRCSPMKGHSHVYWYRQLPEEGLKFMVYLQKENIIDESGMPKERFSAEFPKEGPSILRIQQVVRGDSAAYFCASSRDGKRETQYFGPGTRLLVL.

This clonotype has just a few counts. The V and J genes are TRBV10-3 and TRBJ1-6, with D possibly TRBD1 on 6 matching bases. Trimming shortened V by 6 bases and J by 10 bases, and 16 bases separated the two germline ends. This CDR3 region has 14 residues. Looked up from germline, CDR1 is ENHRY and CDR2 is SYGVKD. In DNA form, the CDR3 reads TGTGCCATCAGAGGCGACAGGCAGGGATCACCCCTCCACTTT. Translation: CAIRGDRQGSPLHF.

V gene TRBV9 combines with J gene TRBJ1-6; D is ambiguous. Trimming left V 4 bases short and J 6 bases short, with 11 bases between. There are 14 residues in the CDR3. Germline V gives CDR1 SGDLS, CDR2 YYNGEE. The CDR3 sequence is CASSLRVGNSPLHF. DNA for the CDR3: TGTGCCAGCAGCCTTCGGGTGGGTAATTCACCCCTCCACTTT.

Written as DNA, the CDR3 is TGTGCCAGCAGGACAGGGGGAGCTAATGAAAAACTGTTTTTT. Translating gives CASRTGGANEKLFF. J is TRBJ1-4 and V is TRBV12-3 or TRBV12-4; 9 bases align to TRBD1. The CDR3 covers 14 residues. The V segment lost 6 bases and the J segment 3 bases; nucleotides outside the gene matches: 2.

This sequence joins TRBV6-1 and TRBJ2-3, with TRBD2 as a possible D gene (7 bases). This CDR3 has 13 residues. V lost 8 bases and J lost 3, with 12 bases in between. Germline V gene lookup returns CDR1 MNHNS and CDR2 SASEGT. The chain's CDR3 is CASRAGATDTQYF. The CDR3 region has the DNA TGTGCCAGCCGGGCGGGGGCGACAGATACGCAGTATTTT.

This sequence joins TRBV6-1 and TRBJ1-1, with TRBD1 as a possible D gene (5 bases). The CDR3 totals 16 residues. CDR1 is MNHNS and CDR2 is SASEGT in the germline V gene. Trimming took off 0 bases at V and 2 bases at J, with 13 bases between the two ends. CDR3 bases: TGTGCCAGCAGTGAAGCCCGACAGAGTAAAAACACTGAAGCTTTCTTT. Its protein product is CASSEARQSKNTEAFF.

A few counts support this clonotype. J is TRBJ1-1 and V is TRBV2; D remains ambiguous. Germline values: CDR1 SNHLY, CDR2 FYNNEI. V lost 4 bases to trimming and J lost 7 bases, with 13 bases between them. The CDR3 spans 13 residues. The DNA for the CDR3 is TGTGCCAGCAGTGGTAGAGAACGGCTTGAAGCTTTCTTT. Amino acids: CASSGRERLEAFF. The entire variable domain, with the rest obtained from reference TRBV2 and TRBJ1-1, is as follows: EPEVTQTPSHQVTQMGQEVILRCVPISNHLYFYWYRQILGQKVEFLVSFYNNEISEKSEIFDDQFSVERPDGSNFTLKIRSTKLEDSAMYFCASSGRERLEAFFGQGTRLTVV.

CDR3 sequence reads: CASSRFPYEQYF. The CDR3 DNA reads as TGTGCCAGCAGTCGTTTTCCCTACGAGCAGTACTTC. The gene calls are TRBV6-2 or TRBV6-3 and TRBJ2-7; D remains ambiguous. The CDR3 spans 12 residues. The germline gives CDR1 MNHEY, CDR2 SVGEGT. V was cut by 5 bases and J by 2 bases, with 7 bases left in between.

The gene calls are TRBV10-3 and TRBJ2-1; 7 bases map to TRBD2. This CDR3 contains 13 residues. Germline V gives CDR1 ENHRY, CDR2 SYGVKD. V was clipped by 8 bases and J by 5 bases; unmatched bases: 6. CDR3 sequence reads: CAIHSGSHNEQFF. The CDR3 nucleotides are TGTGCCATCCATAGCGGGTCACACAATGAGCAGTTCTTC.

CDR3 nucleotides: TGTGCCAGCAGTTTTCCGGTATCAGGGGGCGCGAATGAAGCTTTCTTT. Translation: CASSFPVSGGANEAFF. V and J are TRBV12-3 or TRBV12-4 and TRBJ1-1; TRBD1 matches 8 bases. V shed 3 bases, J shed 7 bases, and the junction held 13 bases outside the gene matches. The CDR3 is made up of 16 amino acids.

This clonotype was seen more than once but under ten times. This chain connects TRBV7-9 to TRBJ1-2, with 9 bases identical to TRBD1. J lost 4 bases, V lost 5 bases, and 5 bases had no gene match. Germline V gene lookup returns CDR1 SEHNR and CDR2 FQNEAQ (reference sequence). The CDR3 covers 14 residues. Here the CDR3 reads CASSQGTGPYGYTF. The CDR3 region has the DNA TGTGCCAGCAGCCAGGGGACAGGGCCCTATGGCTACACCTTC.

This rearrangement joins TRBV7-6 to TRBJ2-5, with 12 bases identical to TRBD2. Germline V gene lookup returns CDR1 SGHVS and CDR2 FNYEAQ. With 5 bases clipped from V and 5 bases from J, the junction kept 3 bases outside the gene matches. The length of the CDR3 is 14 residues. CDR3 coding DNA: TGTGCCAGCAGCGGGACTAGCGGGTGGGAGACCCAGTACTTC. It encodes CASSGTSGWETQYF.

This clonotype was seen ten or more times. The chain employs TRBV5-5 and TRBJ2-1; TRBD2 matches 10 bases. The J segment lost 4 bases and the V segment lost 3 bases, leaving 10 bases of the junction unmatched. This CDR3 has 17 amino acids. Germline V gene sequence: CDR1 SGHKS, CDR2 YYEKEE (reference sequence). CDR3 coding DNA: TGTGCCAGCAGCTGGTTTAGCGGGGGGTCTAGGTACAATGAGCAGTTCTTC. Encoded protein: CASSWFSGGSRYNEQFF.

V is TRBV21-1 and J is TRBJ1-5; the table's D call, TRBD1, has no DNA check behind it. TRBV21-1 counts as a pseudogene. The CDR3 totals 14 residues. The CDR3 protein is CASSLGASGQPQHF. The DNA of the CDR3 is TGTGCCAGCAGCCTGGGGGCTTCAGGTCAGCCCCAGCATTTT.

This clonotype was observed at least ten times. This chain connects TRBV7-8 to TRBJ2-5, with no clear D. The CDR3 is 13 amino acids. V was clipped by 4 bases and J by 3 bases, with 9 bases between them. Germline V gene lookup returns CDR1 SGHVS and CDR2 FQNEAQ. The chain's CDR3 is CASSSRLKETQYF. The CDR3 nucleotides read TGTGCCAGCAGCTCCAGACTGAAAGAGACCCAGTACTTC. The full variable domain, rest sourced from reference TRBV7-8 and TRBJ2-5, is GAGVSQSPRYKVAKRGQDVALRCDPISGHVSLFWYQQALGQGPEFLTYFQNEAQLDKSGLPSDRFFAERPEGSVSTLKIQRTQQEDSAVYLCASSSRLKETQYFGPGTRLLVL.

J is TRBJ1-1 and V is TRBV7-9; TRBD1 matches 8 bases. CDR1 is SEHNR, CDR2 FQNEAQ, per germline (reference sequence). This CDR3 contains 14 residues. With V trimmed by 5 bases and J by 5 bases, 7 bases remained unmatched. CDR3 sequence: CASSGQGSRTEAFF. The CDR3 DNA reads TGTGCCAGCAGCGGACAGGGATCTCGGACTGAAGCTTTCTTT.

This clonotype was detected ten times or more. This rearrangement joins TRBV6-5 to TRBJ1-4, with D possibly matching TRBD1 (6 bases). CDR3 length: 13 amino acids. V dropped 4 bases and J dropped 8 bases, with 11 bases sitting between them. Germline V gene sequence: CDR1 MNHEY, CDR2 SVGAGI. CDR3 amino acids: CASSSPGDEKLFF. DNA of the CDR3: TGTGCCAGCAGTTCCCCAGGGGACGAAAAACTGTTTTTT.

This sequence joins TRBV5-4 and TRBJ2-3; 7 positions match TRBD2. The V segment lost 5 bases and the J segment 0 bases; nucleotides outside the gene matches: 6. Germline loops: CDR1 SGHNT, CDR2 YYREEE (reference sequence). The CDR3 has 15 amino acids. CDR3 in DNA: TGTGCCAGCAGAACCGGGACTATAAGCACAGATACGCAGTATTTT. It encodes CASRTGTISTDTQYF.

This clonotype was seen a handful of times. DNA for the CDR3: TGCAGCTCCGGACCATACTCCTACGAGCAGTACGTC. It encodes CSSGPYSYEQYV. The chain combines TRBV29-1 with TRBJ2-7; D unresolved. CDR3 length equals 12 residues. Germline V gene sequence: CDR1 SQVTM, CDR2 ANQGSEA. The ends were cut back, 8 bases at V and 0 bases at J, with 11 bases in the middle.

This clonotype was recorded a few times. Lacking the conserved final phenylalanine or tryptophan, this CDR3 likely reflects a read error. The limits of the CDR3 on the DNA are not certain, so only TCRdb's listed CDR3 is given. The chain is built from TRBV4-2 and TRBJ1-1; TRBD1 is the table's D call and was not checked against the DNA. The CDR3 adds up to 11 amino acids, both ends counted. Germline V lookup: CDR1 LGHNA, CDR2 YNFKEQ. CDR3 residues: CASSPPADGRS.